This T cell receptor beta chain was captured by sequencing in a study of radiotherapy plus CTLA-4 blockade in lung cancer. The overall study: About 20% of patients responded objectively, and about 32% achieved disease control. Study findings and constraints: Tumor-origin TCR clones grew in blood after radiotherapy plus ipilimumab. The best prediction of response reportedly came from early blood T cell clone dynamics, with interferon-beta.

To note about this clone: Its target is not known.

V shed 4 bases and J shed 4 bases, with 16 bases lying between them. In germline, CDR1 is WSHSY, CDR2 SAAADI. The CDR3 has 15 residues. Only in-frame clones appear in the TCRdb table, and some are missing; sequencing was by immunoSEQ multiplex PCR. The sample shows about 32,000 clones, approximately 75% of them seen only once. This sequence originates from a human donor with non-small cell lung cancer that progressed on radiotherapy plus ipilimumab. V and J are TRBV10-2 and TRBJ2-5; a possible D gene is TRBD2 (5 bases). The material was peripheral blood, obtained from a patient treated with radiotherapy plus ipilimumab. CDR3: CASSGRRTLAETQYF. The CDR3 nucleotides are TGCGCCAGCAGTGGGAGGAGGACGCTCGCAGAGACCCAGTACTTC.